This TCR beta chain was retrieved from a study of blood T cell repertoires in COVID-19 (dated by TCRdb to 2018 to 2020). Regarding the research as a whole: Samples from collaborators originated in the United States, Italy and Spain and spanned both the acute and convalescent phases of COVID-19. Samples came from the ongoing ImmuneRACE study (first 160 participants) plus 1,254 subjects from 6 global collaborators. The prospective study material was composed of cDNA or gDNA derived from T cells, B-cell-depleted T cells, or PBMCs. A freely available public database, intended as a resource for researchers studying the immune response to SARS-CoV-2, is where the repertoires were released. Subjects who had been exposed to COVID-19, were actively infected with it, or had recovered from it provided the deeply sampled blood TCRbeta repertoires that made up the dataset. A de-identified subject ID, COVID-19 status, age in years and sex were almost always included in the sample metadata. Where HLA class I and class II types were available, the types were taken from metadata supplied by the sample provider, not from assay-based typing.

Broader findings and caveats from the paper: The amount of clinical and demographic metadata varied by source and participant and was provided uncurated.

In the prospective study, participants were roughly 18 to 95 years old, resided in about two dozen geographic areas of the United States, and were enrolled through a virtual design. To assign participants to cohorts, the prospective study relied on clinical history that participants themselves reported in a screening survey and a study questionnaire. Recovered participants in ImmuneRACE Cohort 3 were defined by two consecutive negative NP/OP PCR tests, clearance by a healthcare professional, or resolution of symptoms. In the prospective study, whole blood, serum and a nasopharyngeal or oropharyngeal swab were collected from each participant by mobile phlebotomists. Additional blood draws and questionnaires over an approximately two-month period could optionally be provided by prospective study participants. Before DNA extraction, blood samples from the prospective study were shipped at room temperature or frozen.

V is pared back by 5 bases and J by 4 bases, with 8 bases lying between the germline termini. The CDR3 numbers 13 residues from cysteine through phenylalanine. Only CDR3 DNA is held: 39 bases, read in frame from base 1. CDR1 and CDR2, looked up from the germline V gene (reference sequence), are SEHNR and FQNEAQ. A few counts support this clone. Its specific antigen is unknown. No qualities accompany the bases; no much larger clone lies one base away. TCRbeta CDR3 regions were amplified from genomic DNA by means of the immunoSEQ Assay, a bias-controlled multiplex PCR. Per the source publication's procedure: Nucleated cell counts per sample were estimated from amplification of reference gene primers within the assay. To quantify the absolute abundance of each unique TCRbeta CDR3 rearrangement, sequence reads were collapsed and filtered. Productive Simpson clonality was computed per sample as the square root of Simpson's diversity index over productive rearrangements. TCRdb took this table from immuneACCESS and kept in-frame rearrangements with V and J called. Such tables lack part of the clones; where checked against another copy, unresolved V genes explain under half of the gap, and the rest is unexplained. V and J calls and clone size follow that table, whereas D and trimming were derived from the DNA. This sample is represented by around 250,000 clones; 80% to 90% of them were singletons. The ten largest clones represent about 1.9% of the sample.

The sequencing input was PBMCs or T cells enriched from blood (not recorded which). The chain joins TRBV7-9 to TRBJ1-4; the D gene is possibly TRBD1, with 6 bases matching. This TCR was sampled from a woman in her 50s who had recovered from COVID-19. The DNA sequence is given as TGTGCCAGCAGCGGACAGATTAATGAAAAACTGTTTTTT. It translates as CASSGQINEKLFF.